The T cell receptor (beta chain) described here comes from a study of Ad26.COV2.S vaccination and SARS-CoV-2 variants (dated by TCRdb to the early 2020s). About the investigation overall: Donors in the vaccine arm were drawn from COV1001, a phase I-IIa trial of Ad26.COV2.S in healthy adults that was multicentre, randomized, double-blind and placebo-controlled. Dosing of Ad26.COV2.S was intramuscular, at either 5x10^10 or 1x10^11 viral particles, delivered as one shot or as two shots spaced 56 days apart. Investigators did not know the trial group allocation while performing experiments and assessing outcomes. The TCR-sequenced set comprised around 30 samples: about 19 Ad26.COV2.S vaccine recipients, 5 placebo recipients and 8 SARS-CoV-2 convalescent individuals. Trial participants were randomized into five groups of five, in which low-dose or high-dose Ad26.COV2.S was given once or twice, or placebo was given on both occasions. TCRbeta repertoire sequencing served as the tool for gauging how specific and how broad the SARS-CoV-2-reactive T cell receptors were following Ad26.COV2.S vaccination. The full study reports these points: Substantial breadth of spike-specific CD8+ and CD4+ T cell responses was reported after vaccination. It was noted by the authors that total T cell responses may have been underestimated by the TCR breadth and depth analyses. Spike-specific TCR breadth was higher in Ad26.COV2.S recipients than in placebo recipients (P = 0.0014). The study lacked the statistical power to compare responses across vaccine doses or regimens. Comparable non-spike TCR breadth was observed between vaccine and placebo recipients, consistent with only spike being contained in the vaccine.

The sample's treatment or condition, from its label and the paper: roughly 18 received Ad26.COV2.S at low or high dose, single or two shots; five or six received placebo; per-sample allocation not given. For vaccine and placebo recipients, the sequenced repertoires came from samples collected on day 63 after the first injection. Cohort 1b enrolled roughly 25 adults aged 18-55 years at a single site in Boston, USA, between 29 July and 7 August 2020. Ad26.COV2.S was a replication-incompetent adenovirus type 26 vector expressing a prefusion-stabilized SARS-CoV-2 spike protein from the original Wuhan strain. In the case of this clone: The antigen it binds to is not known. One base away there is no much larger clone; base qualities are not given.

CDR1 and CDR2, looked up from the germline V gene, are SGHAT and FQNNGV. CDR3 length: 16 amino acids, cysteine to phenylalanine. Of the read, only the CDR3 DNA is kept; its 48 bases are in frame from base 1. V is pared back by 0 bases and J by 0 bases, with 10 bases lying between the germline termini. The immunoSEQ Assay was the method used to sequence TCRbeta CDR3 regions. After extraction, genomic DNA underwent amplification by bias-controlled multiplex PCR, followed by high-throughput sequencing. The paper's processing steps were these. To quantify the absolute abundance of each unique TCRbeta CDR3 region, sequences were collapsed and filtered. Usable DNA was measured by amplifying reference genes present in all nucleated cells, and TCRbeta template counts were normalized to that usable DNA to estimate T cell fraction. Repertoire TCRs were annotated as SARS-CoV-2-specific by exact matching of V gene, CDR3 amino acid sequence and J gene to a known reactive TCR set. The reference SARS-CoV-2 TCR set was derived from MIRA and filtered for enrichment in COVID-19-positive ImmuneCODE repertoires, a step that removed public or cross-reactive TCRs. Using the MIRA antigens, annotated TCRs were further analysed by specific ORF or by position within an ORF. Depth was the summed frequency of annotated unique rearrangements, while breadth was defined as annotated unique rearrangements over total unique productive rearrangements. TCR breadth was compared between groups using two-sided Wilcoxon rank-sum tests. Imported from immuneACCESS, the table was reduced by TCRdb to in-frame sequences with V and J called. These copies leave out some clones; in studies compared against another copy, an unresolved V gene accounts for under half, and the cause of the remainder is not known. That table supplies the V and J calls and clone size; D and trimming were determined from the DNA. This sample is represented by hundreds of thousands of clones; around nine tenths of them were singletons. About 10% of the sample is in the top ten clones.

The sample was peripheral blood, taken in a trial of Ad26.COV2.S vaccine versus placebo. The receptor comes from a person between 18 and 59 years old who received the Ad26.COV2.S COVID-19 vaccine or a placebo. The sequence joins TRBV11-2 to TRBJ2-3, with a weak D call of TRBD1 (5 bases match). The DNA reads TGTGCCAGCAGCTTAGATTTGGCAGGGAGCACAGATACGCAGTATTTT. This translates into CASSLDLAGSTDTQYF.